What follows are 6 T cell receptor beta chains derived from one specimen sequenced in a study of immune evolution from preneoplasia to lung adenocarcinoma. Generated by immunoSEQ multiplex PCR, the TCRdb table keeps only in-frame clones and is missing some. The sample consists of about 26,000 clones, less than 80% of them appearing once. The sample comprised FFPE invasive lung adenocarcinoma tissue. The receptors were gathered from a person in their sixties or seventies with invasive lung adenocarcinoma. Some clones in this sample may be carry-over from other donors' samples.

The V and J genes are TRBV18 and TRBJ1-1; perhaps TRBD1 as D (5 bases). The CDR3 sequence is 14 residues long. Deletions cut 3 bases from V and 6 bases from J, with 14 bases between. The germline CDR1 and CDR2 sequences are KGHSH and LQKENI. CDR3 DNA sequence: TGTGCCAGCTCACCTAGCCAGGGTAGGGCTGAAGCTTTCTTT. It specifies CASSPSQGRAEAFF.

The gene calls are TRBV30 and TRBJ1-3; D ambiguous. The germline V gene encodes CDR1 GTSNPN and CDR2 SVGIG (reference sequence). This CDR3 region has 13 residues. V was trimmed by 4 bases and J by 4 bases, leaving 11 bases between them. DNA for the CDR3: TGTGCCTGGAATCTGGGTGGAGGAAACACCATATATTTT. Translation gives CAWNLGGGNTIYF.

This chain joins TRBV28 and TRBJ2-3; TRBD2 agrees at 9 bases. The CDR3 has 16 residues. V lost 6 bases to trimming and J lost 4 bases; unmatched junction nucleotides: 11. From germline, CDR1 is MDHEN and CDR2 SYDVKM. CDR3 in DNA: TGTGCCAGCAGCCCGATAGCGGGAGTAAGGGCAGATACGCAGTATTTT. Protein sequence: CASSPIAGVRADTQYF.

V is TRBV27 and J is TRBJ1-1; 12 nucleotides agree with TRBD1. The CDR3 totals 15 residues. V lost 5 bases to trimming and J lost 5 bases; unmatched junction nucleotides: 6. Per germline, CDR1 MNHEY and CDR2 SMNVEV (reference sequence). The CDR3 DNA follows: TGTGCCAGCAGTCCGGGACAGGGGGCGAGAACTGAAGCTTTCTTT. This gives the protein CASSPGQGARTEAFF.

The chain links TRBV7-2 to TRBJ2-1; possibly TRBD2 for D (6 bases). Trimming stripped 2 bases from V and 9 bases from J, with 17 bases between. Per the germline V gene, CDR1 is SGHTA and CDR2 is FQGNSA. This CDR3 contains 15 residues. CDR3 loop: CASSLRDSSRSEQFF. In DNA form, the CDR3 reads TGTGCCAGCAGCTTAAGGGACTCGAGCCGAAGTGAGCAGTTCTTC.

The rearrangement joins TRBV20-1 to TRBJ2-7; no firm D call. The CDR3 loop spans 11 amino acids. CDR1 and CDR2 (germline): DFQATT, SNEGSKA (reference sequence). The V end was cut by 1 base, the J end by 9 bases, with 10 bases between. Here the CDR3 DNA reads TGCAGTGCTAGAGCCGGGTCGGCGCAGTACTTC. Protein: CSARAGSAQYF.